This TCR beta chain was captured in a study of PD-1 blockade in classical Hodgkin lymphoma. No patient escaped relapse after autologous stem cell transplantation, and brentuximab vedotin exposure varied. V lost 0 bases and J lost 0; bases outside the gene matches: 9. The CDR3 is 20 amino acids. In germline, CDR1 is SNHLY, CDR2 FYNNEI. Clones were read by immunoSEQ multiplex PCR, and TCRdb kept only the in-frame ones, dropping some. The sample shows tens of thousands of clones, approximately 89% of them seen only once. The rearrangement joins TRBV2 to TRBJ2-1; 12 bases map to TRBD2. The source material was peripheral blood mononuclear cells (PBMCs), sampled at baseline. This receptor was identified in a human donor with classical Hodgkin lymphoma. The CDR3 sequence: CASSEASGLAGTSSYNEQFF. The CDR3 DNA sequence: TGTGCCAGCAGTGAAGCAAGTGGACTAGCGGGGACGAGCTCCTACAATGAGCAGTTCTTC.